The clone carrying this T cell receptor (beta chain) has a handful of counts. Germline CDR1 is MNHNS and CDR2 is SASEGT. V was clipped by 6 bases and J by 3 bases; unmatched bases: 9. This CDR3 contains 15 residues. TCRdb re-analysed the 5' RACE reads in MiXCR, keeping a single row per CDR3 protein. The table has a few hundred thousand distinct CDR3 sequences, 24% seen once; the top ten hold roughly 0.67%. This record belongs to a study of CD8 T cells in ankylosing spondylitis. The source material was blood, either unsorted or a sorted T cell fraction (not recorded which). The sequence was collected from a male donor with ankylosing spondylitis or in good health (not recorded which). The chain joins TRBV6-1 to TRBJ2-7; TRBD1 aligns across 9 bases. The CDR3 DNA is TGTGCCAGCAGGGAACAGGGGGCGCCTTTCTACGAGCAGTACTTC. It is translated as CASREQGAPFYEQYF.